A selection of T cell receptor beta chains follows, all from one sample in a study of PD-1 blockade in classical Hodgkin lymphoma. TCRdb's table, derived via immunoSEQ multiplex PCR, lists solely in-frame clones and lacks some. The sample includes tens of thousands of clones, 80% to 95% of them seen just once. The sequences come from CD4+ T cells from blood, collected before the fourth cycle of nivolumab. The origin of the receptors is a human donor with classical Hodgkin lymphoma. The CDR3 runs from the conserved cysteine through the conserved F or W. Each record gives: D gene, clone size, V gene, J gene, CDR3 DNA, CDR3 protein. D genes are given only for firm matches. Size tells how often a clone was seen (once, few, many) or the class of an expanded clone, and some rows leave it out.

TRBD2,.,TRBV6-1,TRBJ2-7,TGTGCCAGCGAGAGACTAGCGGGAGGTATCTACGAGCAGTACTTC,CASERLAGGIYEQYF
.,.,TRBV11-1,TRBJ1-1,TGTGCCAGCGAAAGCCTTCTCGACCCCGAAGCTTTCTTT,CASESLLDPEAFF
.,.,TRBV28,TRBJ2-2,TGTGCCAGCAGTTTTGGGTTTGGGCCTAACACCGGGGAGCTGTTTTTT,CASSFGFGPNTGELFF
TRBD2,.,TRBV27,TRBJ2-1,TGTGCCAGCAGTTTGCCTAGCGGGATATACAATGAGCAGTTCTTC,CASSLPSGIYNEQFF
TRBD2,.,TRBV5-1,TRBJ2-4,TGCGCCAGCAGCTCCTACCTAGCGGGACAAAACATTCAGTACTTC,CASSSYLAGQNIQYF
TRBD1,.,TRBV19,TRBJ1-1,TGTGCCAGTAGAGGACAGGCCAACACTGAAGCTTTCTTT,CASRGQANTEAFF
.,few,TRBV7-3,TRBJ1-1,TGTGCCAGCAGCTTAAGGCCAAACACTGAAGCTTTCTTT,CASSLRPNTEAFF
TRBD1,.,TRBV18,TRBJ2-3,TGTGCCAGCTCACCCGACAGGGGGCTTAGCACAGATACGCAGTATTTT,CASSPDRGLSTDTQYF
.,once,TRBV7-9,TRBJ1-1,TGTGCCAGCAGCTTACAAGGGGCTGGGACTGAAGCTTTCTTT,CASSLQGAGTEAFF
.,.,TRBV27,TRBJ2-7,TGTGCCAGCAGCCTCGCCGGGATTATCCCCTACGAGCAGTACTTC,CASSLAGIIPYEQYF
TRBD1,.,TRBV28,TRBJ1-5,TGTGCCAGCAGTCCTACAGGGGGCGGCAAGCAAAATCAGCCCCAGCATTTT,CASSPTGGGKQNQPQHF